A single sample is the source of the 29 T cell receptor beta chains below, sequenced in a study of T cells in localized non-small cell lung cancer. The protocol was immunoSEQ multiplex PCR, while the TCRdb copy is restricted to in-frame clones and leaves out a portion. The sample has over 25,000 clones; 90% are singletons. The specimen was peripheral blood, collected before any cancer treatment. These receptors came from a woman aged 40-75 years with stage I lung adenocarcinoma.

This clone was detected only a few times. Here the CDR3 DNA reads TGTGCCACCAGCCCCCGGAGCGGGGGGGCCAGAGATACGCAGTATTTT. Its protein is CATSPRSGGARDTQYF. The chain employs TRBV15 and TRBJ2-3, with 10 bases lining up with TRBD2. The CDR3 covers 16 residues. Trimming removed 5 bases from V and 5 bases from J; junction bases left unmatched: 10. Germline V gives CDR1 LNHNV, CDR2 YYDKDF (reference sequence). The full variable domain, completed using reference TRBV15 and TRBJ2-3, is DAMVIQNPRYQVTQFGKPVTLSCSQTLNHNVMYWYQQKSSQAPKLLFHYYDKDFNNEADTPDNFQSRRPNTSFCFLDIRSPGLGDTAMYLCATSPRSGGARDTQYFGPGTRLTVL.

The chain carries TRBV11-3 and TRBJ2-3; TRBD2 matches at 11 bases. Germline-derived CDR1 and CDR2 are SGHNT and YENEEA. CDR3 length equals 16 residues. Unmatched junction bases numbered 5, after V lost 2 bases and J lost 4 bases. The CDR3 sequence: CASSLLQLAGADTQYF. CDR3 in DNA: TGTGCCAGCAGCTTATTGCAACTAGCGGGAGCAGATACGCAGTATTTT.

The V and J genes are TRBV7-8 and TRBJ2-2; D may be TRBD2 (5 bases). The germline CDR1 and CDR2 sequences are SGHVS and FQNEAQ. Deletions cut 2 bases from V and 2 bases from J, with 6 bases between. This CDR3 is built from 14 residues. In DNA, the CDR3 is TGTGCCAGCAGCTTAAGGACTAACACCGGGGAGCTGTTTTTT. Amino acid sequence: CASSLRTNTGELFF.

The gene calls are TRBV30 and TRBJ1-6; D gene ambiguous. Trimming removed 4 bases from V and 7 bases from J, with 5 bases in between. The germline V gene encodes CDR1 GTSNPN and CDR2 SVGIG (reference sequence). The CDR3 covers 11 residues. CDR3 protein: CAWNGNSPLHF. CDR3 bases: TGTGCCTGGAACGGGAATTCACCCCTCCACTTT. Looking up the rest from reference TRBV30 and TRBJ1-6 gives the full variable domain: SQTIHQWPATLVQPVGSPLSLECTVEGTSNPNLYWYRQAAGRGLQLLFYSVGIGQISSEVPQNLSASRPQDRQFILSSKKLLLSDSGFYLCAWNGNSPLHFGNGTRLTVT.

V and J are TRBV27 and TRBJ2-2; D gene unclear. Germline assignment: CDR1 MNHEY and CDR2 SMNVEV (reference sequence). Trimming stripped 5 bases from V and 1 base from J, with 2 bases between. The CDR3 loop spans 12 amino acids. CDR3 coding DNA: TGTGCCAGCAGTCGGAACACCGGGGAGCTGTTTTTT. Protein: CASSRNTGELFF.

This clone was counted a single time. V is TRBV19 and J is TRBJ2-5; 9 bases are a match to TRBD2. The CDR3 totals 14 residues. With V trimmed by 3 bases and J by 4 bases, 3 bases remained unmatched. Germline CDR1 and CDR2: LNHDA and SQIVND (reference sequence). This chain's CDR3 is CASSIGGRAETQYF. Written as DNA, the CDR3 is TGTGCCAGTAGTATCGGCGGGAGGGCAGAGACCCAGTACTTC. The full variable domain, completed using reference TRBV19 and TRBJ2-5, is DGGITQSPKYLFRKEGQNVTLSCEQNLNHDAMYWYRQDPGQGLRLIYYSQIVNDFQKGDIAEGYSVSREKKESFPLTVTSAQKNPTAFYLCASSIGGRAETQYFGPGTRLLVL.

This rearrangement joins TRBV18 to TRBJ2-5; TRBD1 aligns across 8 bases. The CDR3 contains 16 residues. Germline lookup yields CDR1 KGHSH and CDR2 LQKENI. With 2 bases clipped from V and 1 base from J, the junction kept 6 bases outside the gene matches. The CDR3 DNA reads TGTGCCAGCTCACCATCGGGACAGGTACGCCAAGAGACCCAGTACTTC. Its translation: CASSPSGQVRQETQYF.

The CDR3 protein is CASRGYGTDTQYF. The CDR3 DNA follows: TGTGCCAGCAGGGGATACGGCACAGATACGCAGTATTTT. The chain joins TRBV28 to TRBJ2-3; D gene unclear. V lost 6 bases and J lost 1, with 8 bases in between. Germline CDR1 and CDR2: MDHEN and SYDVKM. CDR3 length: 13 amino acids.

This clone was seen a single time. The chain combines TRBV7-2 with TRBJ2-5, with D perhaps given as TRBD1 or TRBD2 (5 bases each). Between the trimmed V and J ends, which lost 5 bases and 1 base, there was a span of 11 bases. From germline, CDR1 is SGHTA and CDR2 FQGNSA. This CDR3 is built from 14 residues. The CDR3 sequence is CASSPGRTQETQYF. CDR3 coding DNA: TGTGCCAGCAGCCCGGGACGGACCCAAGAGACCCAGTACTTC. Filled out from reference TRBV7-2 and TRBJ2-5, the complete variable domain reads GAGVSQSPSNKVTEKGKDVELRCDPISGHTALYWYRQSLGQGLEFLIYFQGNSAPDKSGLPSDRFSAERTGGSVSTLTIQRTQQEDSAVYLCASSPGRTQETQYFGPGTRLLVL.

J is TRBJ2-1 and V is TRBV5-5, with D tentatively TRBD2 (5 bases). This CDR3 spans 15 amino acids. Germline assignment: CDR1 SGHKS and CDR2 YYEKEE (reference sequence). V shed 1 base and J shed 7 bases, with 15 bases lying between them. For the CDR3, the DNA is TGTGCCAGCAGCTTGTACCCAGCGTCGGGAAATGAGCAGTTCTTC. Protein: CASSLYPASGNEQFF.

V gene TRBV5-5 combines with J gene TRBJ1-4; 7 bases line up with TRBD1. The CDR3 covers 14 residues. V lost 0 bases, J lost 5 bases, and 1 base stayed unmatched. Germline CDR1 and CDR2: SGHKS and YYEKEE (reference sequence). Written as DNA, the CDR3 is TGTGCCAGCAGCTTGGCAGGGGGAAATGAAAAACTGTTTTTT. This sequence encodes CASSLAGGNEKLFF.

The CDR3 DNA sequence: TGTGCCATCAGCGGGAGAGGCTACGAGCAGTACTTC. It specifies CAISGRGYEQYF. The chain combines TRBV10-3 with TRBJ2-7, with a weak D call TRBD2 (6 bases). Deletions cut 6 bases from V and 3 bases from J, with 9 bases between. Germline CDR1 reads ENHRY; CDR2 reads SYGVKD. The CDR3 is 12 residues long.

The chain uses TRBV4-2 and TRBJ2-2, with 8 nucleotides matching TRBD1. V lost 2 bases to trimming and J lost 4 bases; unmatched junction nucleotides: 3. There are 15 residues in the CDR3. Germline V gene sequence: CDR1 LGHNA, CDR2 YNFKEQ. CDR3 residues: CASSQRDRGTGELFF. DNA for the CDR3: TGTGCCAGCAGCCAACGTGACAGGGGCACCGGGGAGCTGTTTTTT.

This CDR3 is CASSLRLGQDGLNTEAFF. CDR3 DNA sequence: TGTGCCAGCAGCTTAAGGTTGGGACAAGACGGACTGAACACTGAAGCTTTCTTT. The J gene is TRBJ1-1, the V gene TRBV7-3, with a possible D match to TRBD1 (6 bases). With 1 base removed from V and 0 bases from J, the gap between germline ends came to 18 bases. Per germline, CDR1 SGHTA and CDR2 FQGTGA. This CDR3 has 18 amino acids.

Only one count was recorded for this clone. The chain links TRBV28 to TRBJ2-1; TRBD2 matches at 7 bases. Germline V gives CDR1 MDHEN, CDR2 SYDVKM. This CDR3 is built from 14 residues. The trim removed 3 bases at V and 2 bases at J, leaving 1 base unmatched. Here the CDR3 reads CASSFGGAYNEQFF. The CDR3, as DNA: TGTGCCAGCAGTTTTGGGGGGGCCTACAATGAGCAGTTCTTC. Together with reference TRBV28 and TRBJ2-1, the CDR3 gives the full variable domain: DVKVTQSSRYLVKRTGEKVFLECVQDMDHENMFWYRQDPGLGLRLIYFSYDVKMKEKGDIPEGYSVSREKKERFSLILESASTNQTSMYLCASSFGGAYNEQFFGPGTRLTVL.

The CDR3 DNA follows: TGCAGCGAGCTCCAGGGAGAGGGGGAGACCCAGTACTTC. Translated, it gives CSELQGEGETQYF. V is TRBV29-1 and J is TRBJ2-5; D is perhaps TRBD1 or TRBD2 (5 bases each). This CDR3 is built from 13 residues. Trimming shortened V by 7 bases and J by 5 bases, and 17 bases separated the two germline ends. CDR1 SQVTM and CDR2 ANQGSEA come from the germline V gene.

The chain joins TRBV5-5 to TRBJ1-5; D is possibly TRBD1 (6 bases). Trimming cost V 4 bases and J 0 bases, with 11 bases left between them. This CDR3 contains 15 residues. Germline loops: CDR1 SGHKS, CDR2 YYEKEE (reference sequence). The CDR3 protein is CASSHDRSSNQPQHF. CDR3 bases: TGTGCCAGCAGCCACGACAGGAGTAGCAATCAGCCCCAGCATTTT.

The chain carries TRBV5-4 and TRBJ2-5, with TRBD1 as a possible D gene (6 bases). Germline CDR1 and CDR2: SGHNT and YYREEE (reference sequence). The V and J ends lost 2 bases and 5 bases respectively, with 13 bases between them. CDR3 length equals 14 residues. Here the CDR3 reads CASSLQGTGETQYF. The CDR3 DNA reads TGTGCCAGCAGCTTACAGGGAACTGGGGAGACCCAGTACTTC. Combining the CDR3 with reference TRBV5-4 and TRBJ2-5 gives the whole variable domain ETGVTQSPTHLIKTRGQQVTLRCSSQSGHNTVSWYQQALGQGPQFIFQYYREEENGRGNFPPRFSGLQFPNYSSELNVNALELDDSALYLCASSLQGTGETQYFGPGTRLLVL.

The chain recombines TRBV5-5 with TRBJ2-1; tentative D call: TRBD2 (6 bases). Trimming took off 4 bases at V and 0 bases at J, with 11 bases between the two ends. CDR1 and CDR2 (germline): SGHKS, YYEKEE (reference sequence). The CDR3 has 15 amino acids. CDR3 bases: TGTGCCAGCAGCATAGCGGAGAGCTCCTACAATGAGCAGTTCTTC. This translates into CASSIAESSYNEQFF.

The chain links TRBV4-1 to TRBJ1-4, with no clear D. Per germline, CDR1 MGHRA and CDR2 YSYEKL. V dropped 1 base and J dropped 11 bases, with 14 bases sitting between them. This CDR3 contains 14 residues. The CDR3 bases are TGCGCCAGCAGCCAAGGGGAGAGAGAAGGGAAACTGTTTTTT. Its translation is CASSQGEREGKLFF.

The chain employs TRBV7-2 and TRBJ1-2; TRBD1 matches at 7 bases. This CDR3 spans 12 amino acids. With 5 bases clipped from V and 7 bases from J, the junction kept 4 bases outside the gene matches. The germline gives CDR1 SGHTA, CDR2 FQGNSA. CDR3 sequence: CASSADRVGYTF. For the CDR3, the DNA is TGTGCCAGCAGCGCCGACAGGGTTGGCTACACCTTC.

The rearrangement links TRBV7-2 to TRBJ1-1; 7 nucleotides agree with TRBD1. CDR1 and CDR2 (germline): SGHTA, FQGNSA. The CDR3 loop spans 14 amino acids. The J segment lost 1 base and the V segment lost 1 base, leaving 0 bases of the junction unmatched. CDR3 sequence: CASSLGQGNTEAFF. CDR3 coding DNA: TGTGCCAGCAGCTTAGGACAGGGGAACACTGAAGCTTTCTTT.

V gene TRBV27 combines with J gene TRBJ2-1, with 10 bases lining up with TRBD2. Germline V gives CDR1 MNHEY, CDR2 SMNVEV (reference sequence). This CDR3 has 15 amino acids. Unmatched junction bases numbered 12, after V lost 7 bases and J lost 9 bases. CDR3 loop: CASMSAGGQSLEQFF. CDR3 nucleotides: TGTGCCAGCATGTCAGCGGGAGGGCAATCCCTTGAGCAGTTCTTC.

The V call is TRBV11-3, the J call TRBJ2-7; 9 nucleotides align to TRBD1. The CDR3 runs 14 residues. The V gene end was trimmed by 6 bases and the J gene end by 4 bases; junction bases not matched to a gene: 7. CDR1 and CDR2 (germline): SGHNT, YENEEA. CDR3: CASRLTGGRYEQYF. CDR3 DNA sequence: TGTGCCAGCAGGCTTACAGGGGGCAGGTACGAGCAGTACTTC.

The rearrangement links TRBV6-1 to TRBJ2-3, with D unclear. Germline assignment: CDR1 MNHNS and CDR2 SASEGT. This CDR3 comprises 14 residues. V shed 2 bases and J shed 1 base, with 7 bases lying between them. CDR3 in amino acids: CASSELQRTDTQYF. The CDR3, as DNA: TGTGCCAGCAGTGAACTCCAACGCACAGATACGCAGTATTTT.

CDR3 in DNA: TGTGCCAGCAGCGGGATAGGAGGGGGGTATGGCTACACCTTC. The encoded protein is CASSGIGGGYGYTF. The V gene is TRBV11-2, the J gene TRBJ1-2; tentatively, D is TRBD1 (6 bases). This CDR3 is built from 14 residues. Germline V CDR1 and CDR2: SGHAT, FQNNGV. V gave up 5 bases and J gave up 5 bases, with 15 bases separating them.

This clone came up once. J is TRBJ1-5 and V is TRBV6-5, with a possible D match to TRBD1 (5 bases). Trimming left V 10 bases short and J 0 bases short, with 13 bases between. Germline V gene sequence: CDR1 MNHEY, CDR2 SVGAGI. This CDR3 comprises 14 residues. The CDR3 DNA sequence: TGTGCCACCCGACGGGGGAATAGCAATCAGCCCCAGCATTTT. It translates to CATRRGNSNQPQHF.

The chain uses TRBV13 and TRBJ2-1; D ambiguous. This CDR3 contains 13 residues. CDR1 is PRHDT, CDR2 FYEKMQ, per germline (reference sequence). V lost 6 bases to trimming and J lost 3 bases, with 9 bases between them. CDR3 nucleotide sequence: TGTGCCAGCAGACCTACTGGCTACAATGAGCAGTTCTTC. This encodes CASRPTGYNEQFF.

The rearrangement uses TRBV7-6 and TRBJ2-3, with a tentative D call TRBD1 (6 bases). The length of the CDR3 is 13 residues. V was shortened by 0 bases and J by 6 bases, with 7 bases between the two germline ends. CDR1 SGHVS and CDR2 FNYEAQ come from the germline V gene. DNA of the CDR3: TGTGCCAGCAGCTTAGCAAGGGGGGATACGCAGTATTTT. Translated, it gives CASSLARGDTQYF.